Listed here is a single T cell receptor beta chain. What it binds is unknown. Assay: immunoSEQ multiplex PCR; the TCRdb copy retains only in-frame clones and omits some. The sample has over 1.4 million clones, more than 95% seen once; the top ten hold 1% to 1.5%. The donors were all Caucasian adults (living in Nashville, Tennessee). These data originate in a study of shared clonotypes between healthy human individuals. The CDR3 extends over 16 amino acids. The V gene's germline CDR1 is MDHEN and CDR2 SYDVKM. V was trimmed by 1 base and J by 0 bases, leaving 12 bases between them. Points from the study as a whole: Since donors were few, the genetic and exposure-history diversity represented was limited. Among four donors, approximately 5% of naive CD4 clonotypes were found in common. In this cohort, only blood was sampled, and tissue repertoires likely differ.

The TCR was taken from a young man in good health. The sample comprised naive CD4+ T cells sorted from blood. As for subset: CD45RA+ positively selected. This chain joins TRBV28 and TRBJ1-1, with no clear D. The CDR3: CASSLFSGRVNTEAFF. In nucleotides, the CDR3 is TGTGCCAGCAGTTTATTTTCGGGGAGGGTGAACACTGAAGCTTTCTTT.